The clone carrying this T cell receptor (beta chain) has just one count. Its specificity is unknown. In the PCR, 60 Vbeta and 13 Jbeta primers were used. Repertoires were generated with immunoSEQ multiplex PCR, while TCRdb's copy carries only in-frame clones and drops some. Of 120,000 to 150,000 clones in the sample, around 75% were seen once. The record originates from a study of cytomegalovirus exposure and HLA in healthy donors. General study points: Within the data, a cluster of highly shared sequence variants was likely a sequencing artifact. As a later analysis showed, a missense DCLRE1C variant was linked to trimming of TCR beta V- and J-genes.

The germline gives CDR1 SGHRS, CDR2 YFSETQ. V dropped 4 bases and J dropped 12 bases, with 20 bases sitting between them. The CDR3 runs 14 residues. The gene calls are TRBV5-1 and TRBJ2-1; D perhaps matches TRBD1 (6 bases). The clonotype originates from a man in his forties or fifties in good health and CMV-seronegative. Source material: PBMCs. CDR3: CASSLMTGPEGQFF. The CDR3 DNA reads TGCGCCAGCAGCCTAATGACAGGACCCGAGGGGCAGTTCTTC.